The 29 T cell receptor beta chains given below trace back to one sample, sequenced in a study of T cells in Graves' hyperthyroidism and ophthalmopathy. Template material for amplifying TCR beta CDR3 regions consisted of RNA transcripts. An initial round of RT-PCR targeting the TCR CDR3 relied on the HTBI primer set. From the multiplex PCR reads, TCRdb called clonotypes with MiXCR, one entry per CDR3 protein. The repertoire holds around 350,000 distinct CDR3 sequences, with about 14% as singletons. The sequencing sample was made of blood. The receptors shown here come from a woman aged 25 to 39 with Graves' ophthalmopathy.

This clonotype has ten or more counts. This rearrangement joins TRBV7-9 to TRBJ1-1; D unresolved. This CDR3 is built from 14 residues. V lost 2 bases to trimming and J lost 1 base, with 8 bases between them. Germline loops: CDR1 SEHNR, CDR2 FQNEAQ (reference sequence). The CDR3: CASSLIGGNTEAFF. The CDR3, as DNA: TGTGCCAGCAGCTTAATAGGTGGGAACACTGAAGCTTTCTTT. The full variable domain, with the rest looked up from reference TRBV7-9 and TRBJ1-1, is DTGVSQNPRHKITKRGQNVTFRCDPISEHNRLYWYRQTLGQGPEFLTYFQNEAQLEKSRLLSDRFSAERPKGSFSTLEIQRTEQGDSAMYLCASSLIGGNTEAFFGQGTRLTVV.

The table lists this clonotype with a few counts. The junction shows a germline mismatch at one end, possibly a read error. The J gene is TRBJ1-3, the V gene TRBV11-3; unclear D gene. The CDR3 totals 14 residues. CDR1 and CDR2 from the germline V gene are SGHNT and YENEEA. The CDR3 DNA reads TGTGCCAGCAGCTCCGGTAGACCTGGAAACACCGTATATTTT. Its protein product is CASSSGRPGNTVYF. Together with reference TRBV11-3 and TRBJ1-3, the CDR3 gives the full variable domain: EAGVVQSPRYKIIEKKQPVAFWCNPISGHNTLYWYLQNLGQGPELLIRYENEEAVDDSQLPKDRFSAERLKGVDSTLKIQPAELGDSAVYLCASSSGRPGNTVYFGEGSWLTVV.

There are many counts of this clonotype. The chain employs TRBV18 and TRBJ1-5; D is uncertain. In germline, CDR1 is KGHSH, CDR2 LQKENI. Trimming cost V 2 bases and J 0 bases, with 5 bases left between them. The CDR3 is 14 amino acids. CDR3 sequence (DNA): TGTGCCAGCTCACCAAAAGATAGCAATCAGCCCCAGCATTTT. As protein: CASSPKDSNQPQHF.

The chain links TRBV13 to TRBJ1-2; weak D call: TRBD1 (6 bases). V was cut by 5 bases and J by 4 bases, with 17 bases left in between. This CDR3 comprises 15 residues. Germline CDR1 PRHDT, CDR2 FYEKMQ (reference sequence). The CDR3 here is CASSIRTVLFYGYTF. In DNA, the CDR3 is TGTGCCAGCAGCATCCGGACAGTTTTATTCTATGGCTACACCTTC.

The V and J genes are TRBV19 and TRBJ1-5, with unresolved D. Germline loops: CDR1 LNHDA, CDR2 SQIVND (reference sequence). The ends were cut back, 3 bases at V and 6 bases at J, with 18 bases in the middle. The CDR3 totals 16 residues. In DNA form, the CDR3 reads TGTGCCAGTAGTATTGTTTGGACTGAAATGGGTCAGCCCCAGCATTTT. Translated: CASSIVWTEMGQPQHF.

This clonotype was picked up many times. The chain links TRBV19 to TRBJ2-2, with D perhaps TRBD1 (5 bases). CDR1 is LNHDA and CDR2 is SQIVND in the germline V gene (reference sequence). CDR3 size: 15 residues. V was pared by 6 bases and J by 4 bases, with 15 bases between. The CDR3 loop reads CASRDDRKATGELFF. DNA for the CDR3: TGTGCCAGTAGGGACGACAGAAAAGCCACCGGGGAGCTGTTTTTT.

This clonotype was observed at least ten times. This rearrangement joins TRBV2 to TRBJ1-5; the D is unclear. CDR1 is SNHLY, CDR2 FYNNEI, per germline. With 5 bases removed from V and 4 bases from J, the gap between germline ends came to 9 bases. This CDR3 contains 13 residues. CDR3 nucleotides: TGTGCCAGCAGTCCACAGCGAAATCAGCCCCAGCATTTT. Residues: CASSPQRNQPQHF.

V gene TRBV7-2 combines with J gene TRBJ2-3; D is undetermined. Germline-derived CDR1 and CDR2 are SGHTA and FQGNSA. The CDR3 sequence is 16 residues long. V shed 5 bases and J shed 4 bases, with 19 bases lying between them. Written as DNA, the CDR3 is TGTGCCAGCAGCCCCTGGACGAAGGCGGACGCAGATACGCAGTATTTT. As protein: CASSPWTKADADTQYF.

This clonotype was seen at least ten times. The J gene is TRBJ2-7, the V gene TRBV30; D uncertain. The CDR3 covers 12 residues. V shed 0 bases and J shed 3 bases, with 6 bases lying between them. The germline V gene has CDR1 GTSNPN and CDR2 SVGIG (reference sequence). CDR3 coding DNA: TGTGCCTGGAGTGTTCGACTCTACGAGCAGTACTTC. This codes for CAWSVRLYEQYF.

This clonotype has ten or more counts. The chain recombines TRBV11-2 with TRBJ2-7; no definite D call. Trimming removed 2 bases from V and 3 bases from J, with 20 bases in between. Germline V gene lookup returns CDR1 SGHAT and CDR2 FQNNGV. This CDR3 region has 17 residues. This CDR3 reads CASSLRFWTDSYYEQYF. In DNA form, the CDR3 reads TGTGCCAGCAGCTTAAGGTTCTGGACCGATTCTTACTACGAGCAGTACTTC. The complete variable domain, with remaining parts taken from reference TRBV11-2 and TRBJ2-7, reads EAGVAQSPRYKIIEKRQSVAFWCNPISGHATLYWYQQILGQGPKLLIQFQNNGVVDDSQLPKDRFSAERLKGVDSTLKIQPAKLEDSAVYLCASSLRFWTDSYYEQYFGPGTRLTVT.

Only a few counts were recorded for this clonotype. An end of the junction differs from the germline gene, which may be a read error. The gene calls are TRBV7-7 and TRBJ2-7, with no clear D. CDR1 SSHAT and CDR2 FNYEAQ come from the germline V gene (reference sequence). CDR3 length equals 15 residues. The CDR3 spells CASSLGPLGTYEQYF. The CDR3 region has the DNA TGTGCTAGCAGCTTAGGACCTCTTGGAACCTACGAGCAGTACTTC.

This clonotype was detected many times. This may be a read error: a much more frequent sequence differs by one nucleotide. This sequence joins TRBV20-1 and TRBJ2-5; TRBD2 matches at 13 bases. Trimming removed 7 bases from V and 0 bases from J; junction bases left unmatched: 8. Germline V gene sequence: CDR1 DFQATT, CDR2 SNEGSKA (reference sequence). This CDR3 region has 16 residues. Written as DNA, the CDR3 is TGCAGTGTTAGTAGGACTAGCGGGGGAAACCAAGAGACCCAGTACTTC. It codes for CSVSRTSGGNQETQYF.

This clonotype came up many times. This chain links TRBV20-1 with TRBJ2-1; 13 bases agree with TRBD2. The CDR3 length is 14 residues. Germline CDR1 is DFQATT and CDR2 is SNEGSKA (reference sequence). The trim removed 5 bases at V and 2 bases at J, leaving 0 bases unmatched. The CDR3 sequence: CSAGLAGAYNEQFF. CDR3 bases: TGCAGTGCTGGACTAGCGGGGGCCTACAATGAGCAGTTCTTC.

CDR3: CSARPSGNKNIQYF. The CDR3 coding sequence is TGCAGTGCTAGACCGAGTGGAAATAAAAACATTCAGTACTTC. The gene calls are TRBV20-1 and TRBJ2-4; no clear D. V was clipped by 2 bases and J by 4 bases, with 12 bases between them. The CDR3 runs to 14 residues. Germline V gene sequence: CDR1 DFQATT, CDR2 SNEGSKA (reference sequence).

J is TRBJ2-1 and V is TRBV5-5; TRBD2 aligns across 8 bases. Losses at the gene ends were 0 bases for V and 3 bases for J; bases not matched to a gene: 5. The V gene's germline CDR1 is SGHKS and CDR2 YYEKEE (reference sequence). The CDR3 spans 16 residues. The CDR3: CASSLGSGGHYNEQFF. The CDR3 coding sequence is TGTGCCAGCAGCTTGGGGAGCGGGGGACACTACAATGAGCAGTTCTTC.

Comments on this clonotype: A much larger clone sits a single nucleotide away, making a read error possible. This rearrangement joins TRBV3-1 to TRBJ1-1; D uncertain. From germline, CDR1 is LGHDT and CDR2 YNNKEL (reference sequence). The CDR3 is 14 residues long. This CDR3 is CAGSLKPKNTEAFF. The CDR3 DNA reads TGTGCCGGCAGCCTGAAGCCAAAGAACACTGAAGCTTTCTTT.

In this sample, this clonotype turned up many times. The chain recombines TRBV7-8 with TRBJ2-2, with D tentatively TRBD1 (6 bases). V lost 4 bases to trimming and J lost 7 bases, with 19 bases between them. Germline CDR1 SGHVS, CDR2 FQNEAQ. This CDR3 contains 16 residues. CDR3 sequence: CASSSSSGRGDGELFF. The CDR3 DNA sequence: TGTGCCAGCAGCTCTTCTTCAGGCAGGGGCGACGGGGAGCTGTTTTTT.

This clonotype was counted at least ten times. This rearrangement joins TRBV29-1 to TRBJ2-5, with D perhaps TRBD1 (5 bases). V was cut by 1 base and J by 1 base, with 10 bases left in between. The length of the CDR3 is 14 residues. From germline, CDR1 is SQVTM and CDR2 ANQGSEA. CDR3 sequence reads: CSVEARTFQETQYF. DNA of the CDR3: TGCAGCGTTGAAGCCAGGACATTCCAAGAGACCCAGTACTTC.

The chain couples TRBV11-2 to TRBJ1-4; no firm D call. With 6 bases removed from V and 4 bases from J, the gap between germline ends came to 18 bases. Per the germline V gene, CDR1 is SGHAT and CDR2 is FQNNGV. The CDR3 runs to 16 residues. The CDR3 region is CASSFPPLRYNEKLFF. The CDR3 DNA reads as TGTGCCAGCAGTTTCCCCCCCCTACGGTATAATGAAAAACTGTTTTTT.

This sequence joins TRBV28 and TRBJ2-1; the match to TRBD2 covers 9 bases. Germline loops: CDR1 MDHEN, CDR2 SYDVKM. The length of the CDR3 is 18 residues. V dropped 5 bases and J dropped 6; count of bases not matched to a gene: 17. In DNA, the CDR3 is TGTGCCAGCAGTCCCCTAGCGGGGCACCCAAATCAACGCAATGAGCAGTTCTTC. It encodes CASSPLAGHPNQRNEQFF. Supplemented by reference TRBV28 and TRBJ2-1, the full variable domain reads DVKVTQSSRYLVKRTGEKVFLECVQDMDHENMFWYRQDPGLGLRLIYFSYDVKMKEKGDIPEGYSVSREKKERFSLILESASTNQTSMYLCASSPLAGHPNQRNEQFFGPGTRLTVL.

In DNA, the CDR3 is TGTGCCAGCAGCTGGCTAGCGGGGTTCCTCACAGATACGCAGTATTTT. Amino acids: CASSWLAGFLTDTQYF. The rearrangement links TRBV7-2 to TRBJ2-3; 9 bases line up with TRBD2. CDR1 SGHTA and CDR2 FQGNSA come from the germline V gene. This CDR3 contains 16 residues. Trimming cost V 4 bases and J 2 bases; bases outside gene matches: 7.

The chain is built from TRBV30 and TRBJ1-1; D ambiguous. The CDR3 runs to 12 residues. Trimming took off 3 bases at V and 1 base at J, with 6 bases between the two ends. CDR1 is GTSNPN, CDR2 SVGIG, per germline (reference sequence). The CDR3 region has the DNA TGTGCCTGGAGATTGACGAACACTGAAGCTTTCTTT. Its translation: CAWRLTNTEAFF.

In this sample, this clonotype turned up many times. The chain joins TRBV7-3 to TRBJ2-3, with a possible D match to TRBD2 (5 bases). Germline-derived CDR1 and CDR2 are SGHTA and FQGTGA. Between the trimmed V and J ends, which lost 5 bases and 2 bases, there was a span of 11 bases. The CDR3 runs 14 residues. The DNA for the CDR3 is TGTGCCAGCAGCCTGGACTTAAACACAGATACGCAGTATTTT. It encodes CASSLDLNTDTQYF.

The rearrangement joins TRBV6-4 to TRBJ1-2, with TRBD1 identical over 12 bases. J lost 7 bases, V lost 2 bases, and 8 bases had no gene match. In germline, CDR1 is MRHNA, CDR2 SNTAGT. This CDR3 has 16 amino acids. The CDR3 sequence: CASSDKLRDRGPGYTF. The CDR3 DNA follows: TGTGCCAGCAGTGACAAGTTAAGGGACAGGGGGCCTGGCTACACCTTC.

This clonotype was counted many times. V gene TRBV7-9 combines with J gene TRBJ2-5; 10 positions match TRBD2. The V gene's germline CDR1 is SEHNR and CDR2 FQNEAQ (reference sequence). There are 16 residues in the CDR3. V lost 3 bases, J lost 4 bases, and 8 bases stayed unmatched. The chain's CDR3 is CASSFGASGGGETQYF. The CDR3 nucleotides are TGTGCCAGCAGCTTTGGAGCTAGCGGGGGCGGAGAGACCCAGTACTTC.

This clonotype has ten or more counts. CDR3 bases: TGTGCCTGGAGTGTTTCAAGGGGAACTAGCAATCAGCCCCAGCATTTT. Encoded protein: CAWSVSRGTSNQPQHF. The chain recombines TRBV30 with TRBJ1-5, with a weak D call TRBD1 (5 bases). The V end lost 0 bases, the J end lost 0 bases, and 12 bases lay between the germline ends. From germline, CDR1 is GTSNPN and CDR2 SVGIG (reference sequence). The CDR3 runs to 16 residues.

This clonotype was counted ten times or more. This chain connects TRBV27 to TRBJ2-3; 7 nucleotides line up with TRBD1. Germline V gives CDR1 MNHEY, CDR2 SMNVEV (reference sequence). CDR3 length equals 15 residues. With V trimmed by 8 bases and J by 4 bases, 12 bases remained unmatched. The CDR3 DNA sequence: TGTGCCAGCCGGCTGACAGGGTTCAAATCAGATACGCAGTATTTT. It translates to CASRLTGFKSDTQYF.

The chain carries TRBV6-6 and TRBJ1-4, with no clear D. Germline CDR1 reads MNHNY; CDR2 reads SVGAGI (reference sequence). CDR3 length equals 12 residues. V was pared by 2 bases and J by 7 bases, with 5 bases between. This CDR3 reads CASSYEFEKLFF. CDR3 coding DNA: TGTGCCAGCAGTTACGAGTTTGAAAAACTGTTTTTT.

This clonotype was counted many times. The gene calls are TRBV2 and TRBJ2-3; 7 positions agree with TRBD1. The CDR3 is made up of 14 amino acids. Germline V gives CDR1 SNHLY, CDR2 FYNNEI. The V segment lost 4 bases and the J segment 5 bases; nucleotides outside the gene matches: 6. The CDR3 here is CASSGGRGRDTQYF. CDR3 nucleotides: TGTGCCAGCAGTGGAGGCAGGGGGAGAGATACGCAGTATTTT.